These 31 T cell receptor beta chains came from one sample sequenced in a study of control samples from healthy donors and cancer patients. The table came from immunoSEQ multiplex PCR; TCRdb's copy has only in-frame clones and leaves some out. The sample lists around 17,000 clones, 85% to 90% occurring once. The source material was PBMCs. The receptor set was obtained from a man in his 60s with head and neck cancer.

The V call is TRBV28, the J call TRBJ1-5; tentative D call: TRBD1 (5 bases). CDR3 length: 15 residues. CDR1 and CDR2 (germline): MDHEN, SYDVKM. Trimming took 4 bases from V and 4 from J, leaving 14 bases between them. CDR3 in amino acids: CASSSGGRANQPQHF. Written as DNA, the CDR3 is TGTGCCAGCAGTTCCGGGGGTAGGGCAAATCAGCCCCAGCATTTT.

The V gene is TRBV10-2, the J gene TRBJ1-5, with TRBD1 matching 7 bases. The CDR3 is 14 residues long. V lost 5 bases and J lost 6; bases outside the gene matches: 7. Germline CDR1 and CDR2: WSHSY and SAAADI. The CDR3 region is CASSFQGVGQPQHF. The CDR3 DNA reads as TGCGCCAGCAGTTTCCAGGGGGTAGGTCAGCCCCAGCATTTT.

The chain joins TRBV10-3 to TRBJ1-5; 10 bases match TRBD1. After removal of 3 bases from V and 11 bases from J, the junction contained 13 bases not matched to a gene. Germline V gives CDR1 ENHRY, CDR2 SYGVKD. This CDR3 is 16 amino acids long. This CDR3 reads CAISDPRGQGTEAQHF. The CDR3 nucleotides read TGTGCCATCAGTGACCCCCGGGGACAGGGGACGGAGGCCCAGCATTTT.

V is TRBV12-5 and J is TRBJ1-4, with a possible D match to TRBD1 (5 bases). V shed 3 bases and J shed 0 bases, with 17 bases lying between them. Germline CDR1 LGHNT, CDR2 FRNRAP. This CDR3 has 18 amino acids. DNA of the CDR3: TGTGCTAGTGGTTTTTGGACCAGGGACTGGGCAACTAATGAAAAACTGTTTTTT. Translating it yields CASGFWTRDWATNEKLFF.

This clone was recorded once. The gene calls are TRBV5-6 and TRBJ2-7; TRBD2 agrees at 8 bases. There are 14 residues in the CDR3. V lost 6 bases, J lost 1 base, and 6 bases stayed unmatched. Germline V lookup: CDR1 SGHDT, CDR2 YYEEEE. CDR3 nucleotides: TGTGCCAGCACCTGGGGACTAGGATCCTACGAGCAGTACTTC. Its protein is CASTWGLGSYEQYF.

On this clone: One end of the junction does not line up with germline, which may come from a read error. V is TRBV7-7 and J is TRBJ2-5, with D perhaps being TRBD1 or TRBD2 (5 bases each). Germline-derived CDR1 and CDR2 are SSHAT and FNYEAQ (reference sequence). CDR3 size: 15 residues. The CDR3 sequence: CASSQDWGPQETQYF. The CDR3 DNA reads as TGTGCTAGCAGCCAGGACTGGGGCCCCCAAGAGACCCAGTACTTC. Full variable domain (missing parts from reference TRBV7-7 and TRBJ2-5): GAGVSQSPRYKVTKRGQDVTLRCDPISSHATLYWYQQALGQGPEFLTYFNYEAQPDKSGLPSDRFSAERPEGSISTLTIQRTEQRDSAMYRCASSQDWGPQETQYFGPGTRLLVL.

In nucleotides, the CDR3 is TGTGCCAGCAGCTTATCCGGGATTACTGAAGCTTTCTTT. It translates to CASSLSGITEAFF. The rearrangement uses TRBV7-2 and TRBJ1-1, with D uncertain. Germline lookup yields CDR1 SGHTA and CDR2 FQGNSA. The CDR3 loop spans 13 amino acids. V shed 2 bases and J shed 5 bases, with 9 bases lying between them.

The J gene is TRBJ2-5, the V gene TRBV2; 9 bases line up with TRBD1. In germline, CDR1 is SNHLY, CDR2 FYNNEI. J was trimmed by 5 bases and V by 2 bases; bases with no gene match: 3. This CDR3 region has 14 residues. CDR3 amino acids: CASSERTGAETQYF. Written as DNA, the CDR3 is TGTGCCAGCAGTGAAAGGACAGGGGCGGAGACCCAGTACTTC.

This rearrangement joins TRBV7-9 to TRBJ2-5; D is perhaps TRBD1 (6 bases). This CDR3 region has 14 residues. Deletions cut 5 bases from V and 4 bases from J, with 14 bases between. The germline V gene encodes CDR1 SEHNR and CDR2 FQNEAQ (reference sequence). The CDR3 DNA reads as TGTGCCAGCAGCCCCTCAGGGGTAACAGAGACCCAGTACTTC. Translating it yields CASSPSGVTETQYF.

The chain uses TRBV7-9 and TRBJ2-3; no reliable D call. This CDR3 has 12 residues. The V end lost 5 bases, the J end lost 7 bases, and 10 bases lay between the germline ends. The germline gives CDR1 SEHNR, CDR2 FQNEAQ (reference sequence). The CDR3 coding sequence is TGTGCCAGCAGCGTGGACGGTAATACGCAGTATTTT. As protein: CASSVDGNTQYF.

This chain connects TRBV6-5 to TRBJ2-4; perhaps TRBD2 as D (5 bases). The germline V gene encodes CDR1 MNHEY and CDR2 SVGAGI. This CDR3 is built from 15 residues. V was clipped by 8 bases and J by 0 bases, with 14 bases between them. The CDR3 here is CASGGLGLAKNIQYF. The DNA of the CDR3 is TGTGCCAGCGGAGGTCTTGGACTAGCCAAAAACATTCAGTACTTC.

The V gene is TRBV18, the J gene TRBJ1-6; TRBD1 is a possible D gene (5 bases). The length of the CDR3 is 14 residues. Germline V gene sequence: CDR1 KGHSH, CDR2 LQKENI. The V end lost 6 bases, the J end lost 8 bases, and 14 bases lay between the germline ends. The CDR3 region is CASSDSGWDSPLHF. In DNA, the CDR3 is TGTGCCAGCTCTGACAGCGGGTGGGATTCACCCCTCCACTTT.

The chain couples TRBV29-1 to TRBJ1-1, with a tentative D call TRBD1 (5 bases). The V gene's germline CDR1 is SQVTM and CDR2 ANQGSEA. V was shortened by 4 bases and J by 4 bases, with 10 bases between the two germline ends. The CDR3 has 12 amino acids. CDR3 nucleotides: TGCAGCGTTGGTTCGGGGGTCACTGAAGCTTTCTTT. The encoded protein is CSVGSGVTEAFF.

The chain links TRBV20-1 to TRBJ1-1; TRBD1 is a possible D gene (5 bases). This CDR3 contains 12 residues. V lost 3 bases and J 8 bases, leaving 13 bases between the germline ends. The V gene's germline CDR1 is DFQATT and CDR2 SNEGSKA (reference sequence). DNA for the CDR3: TGCAGTGCTAGTGGGGGAATAGGGGAAGCTTTCTTT. This gives the protein CSASGGIGEAFF.

The chain links TRBV6-1 to TRBJ2-3, with unresolved D. The CDR3 spans 15 residues. CDR1 and CDR2 (germline): MNHNS, SASEGT. Trimming took off 1 base at V and 6 bases at J, with 14 bases between the two ends. CDR3 residues: CASSEGDSRSDTQYF. The CDR3 DNA is TGTGCCAGCAGTGAAGGTGATAGCCGGTCTGATACGCAGTATTTT.

The rearrangement joins TRBV25-1 to TRBJ2-7, with D perhaps assigned TRBD1 or TRBD2 (5 bases each). Germline lookup yields CDR1 MGHDK and CDR2 SYGVNS. This CDR3 has 13 amino acids. Trimming took off 3 bases at V and 5 bases at J, with 11 bases between the two ends. Here the CDR3 DNA reads TGTGCCAGCAGTGAGGGGGACGGGGACGAGCAGTACTTC. Amino acids: CASSEGDGDEQYF.

This chain connects TRBV5-4 to TRBJ2-4, with a tentative D call TRBD2 (5 bases). Germline V lookup: CDR1 SGHNT, CDR2 YYREEE (reference sequence). This CDR3 region has 13 residues. V gave up 5 bases and J gave up 7 bases, with 13 bases separating them. The CDR3: CASRFAGSNIQYF. CDR3 coding DNA: TGTGCCAGCAGATTTGCTGGGAGTAACATTCAGTACTTC.

The chain is built from TRBV6-6 and TRBJ1-2; no definite D call. This CDR3 has 13 residues. V dropped 3 bases and J dropped 8 bases, with 13 bases sitting between them. CDR1 is MNHNY and CDR2 is SVGAGI in the germline V gene (reference sequence). In DNA form, the CDR3 reads TGTGCCAGCAGTTATTCAAACGGGAACGGCTACACCTTC. It translates to CASSYSNGNGYTF.

The rearrangement joins TRBV15 to TRBJ2-2, with D unclear. The CDR3 is 16 amino acids. Germline V gene data show CDR1 as LNHNV and CDR2 as YYDKDF (reference sequence). The ends were cut back, 1 base at V and 6 bases at J, with 15 bases in the middle. The CDR3 here is CATSRVSGWRPGELFF. The CDR3 coding sequence is TGTGCCACCAGCAGAGTTTCCGGGTGGAGACCCGGGGAGCTGTTTTTT.

The chain uses TRBV6-4 and TRBJ2-5; D not certain. The V end lost 6 bases, the J end lost 2 bases, and 1 base lay between the germline ends. The CDR3 covers 10 residues. Germline CDR1 MRHNA, CDR2 SNTAGT. In DNA form, the CDR3 reads TGTGCCAGCAGGCAAGAGACCCAGTACTTC. It translates to CASRQETQYF.

The chain uses TRBV6-5 and TRBJ1-5; the D gene is possibly TRBD1 (6 bases). The CDR3 spans 15 residues. Germline CDR1 and CDR2: MNHEY and SVGAGI. The V end lost 5 bases, the J end lost 7 bases, and 18 bases lay between the germline ends. The CDR3 DNA is TGTGCCAGCAGTCAAATAGCAGGGGCGCGCCAGCCCCAGCATTTT. This translates into CASSQIAGARQPQHF.

This clone was found a few times. V usage is TRBV5-1 and J usage is TRBJ2-5; perhaps TRBD2 as D (5 bases). The ends were cut back, 4 bases at V and 4 bases at J, with 17 bases in the middle. This CDR3 comprises 15 residues. Looked up from germline, CDR1 is SGHRS and CDR2 is YFSETQ. The CDR3 here is CASSTYWAGRETQYF. CDR3 DNA: TGCGCCAGCAGCACCTATTGGGCGGGTAGAGAGACCCAGTACTTC.

This chain joins TRBV7-9 and TRBJ2-3; TRBD1 matches at 7 bases. This CDR3 region has 17 residues. Per the germline V gene, CDR1 is SEHNR and CDR2 is FQNEAQ (reference sequence). Losses at the gene ends were 6 bases for V and 0 bases for J; bases not matched to a gene: 12. The DNA for the CDR3 is TGTGCCAGCAGATTTACACAAACAGGGGCTAGCACAGATACGCAGTATTTT. This translates into CASRFTQTGASTDTQYF.

The V and J genes are TRBV6-5 and TRBJ2-2; TRBD1 aligns across 8 bases. This CDR3 is 15 amino acids long. V lost 6 bases, J lost 1 base, and 4 bases stayed unmatched. Germline assignment: CDR1 MNHEY and CDR2 SVGAGI. In DNA form, the CDR3 reads TGTGCCAGCAGGGCCGGACAGGGGAACACCGGGGAGCTGTTTTTT. This codes for CASRAGQGNTGELFF.

The chain links TRBV27 to TRBJ2-3; no definite D call. Trimming removed 3 bases from V and 0 bases from J, with 16 bases in between. The germline V gene has CDR1 MNHEY and CDR2 SMNVEV (reference sequence). The CDR3 contains 17 residues. For the CDR3, the DNA is TGTGCCAGCAGTTTGGTTAAGGCGGTAACTAGCACAGATACGCAGTATTTT. This translates into CASSLVKAVTSTDTQYF.

This chain connects TRBV12-5 to TRBJ2-5; maybe TRBD1 (6 bases). The CDR3 totals 13 residues. Germline V gives CDR1 LGHNT, CDR2 FRNRAP. Trimming cost V 3 bases and J 4 bases, with 9 bases left between them. For the CDR3, the DNA is TGTGCTAGTGGTTTTAGAGGGGGAGAGACCCAGTACTTC. It is translated as CASGFRGGETQYF.

The V and J genes are TRBV2 and TRBJ2-7; D is possibly TRBD1 (5 bases). Germline lookup yields CDR1 SNHLY and CDR2 FYNNEI. The CDR3 spans 14 residues. Trimming removed 6 bases from V and 3 bases from J, with 15 bases in between. CDR3 nucleotide sequence: TGTGCCAGCAGGAGAGGACAAACCGACTACGAGCAGTACTTC. It encodes CASRRGQTDYEQYF.

The rearrangement uses TRBV7-8 and TRBJ1-5; the D gene is possibly TRBD1 (5 bases). Trimming took 4 bases from V and 7 from J, leaving 17 bases between them. This CDR3 has 15 amino acids. CDR1 is SGHVS, CDR2 FQNEAQ, per germline. DNA of the CDR3: TGTGCCAGCAGCTCATTATCGGGGCTAGGGCAGCCCCAGCATTTT. It translates to CASSSLSGLGQPQHF.

The chain's CDR3 is CASSPTSNYGYTF. CDR3 nucleotide sequence: TGTGCCAGTAGCCCGACATCTAACTATGGCTACACCTTC. V gene TRBV19 combines with J gene TRBJ1-2; D is undetermined. Germline CDR1 LNHDA, CDR2 SQIVND (reference sequence). Trimming took 6 bases from V and 0 from J, leaving 8 bases between them. The CDR3 totals 13 residues.

This clone was picked up a small number of times. The chain is built from TRBV12-3 or TRBV12-4 and TRBJ1-6, with D possibly being TRBD1 (6 bases). Trimming pared 2 bases from V and 16 bases from J, leaving 12 bases between. The CDR3 extends over 12 amino acids. The CDR3 loop reads CASSLLGALLHF. As DNA, the CDR3 is TGTGCCAGCAGTTTATTGGGGGCCCTACTCCACTTT.

The chain employs TRBV6-4 and TRBJ2-3; weak D call: TRBD2 (5 bases). Trimming took 5 bases from V and 5 from J, leaving 8 bases between them. The CDR3 has 12 amino acids. Germline-derived CDR1 and CDR2 are MRHNA and SNTAGT. The CDR3 spells CASSPEGDTQYF. The DNA for the CDR3 is TGTGCCAGCAGTCCCGAGGGAGATACGCAGTATTTT.